The subject of this entry is one TCR beta chain. The V end lost 6 bases, the J end lost 3 bases, and 17 bases lay between the germline ends. The CDR3 spans 14 residues. Germline V gives CDR1 SQVTM, CDR2 ANQGSEA. These data originate in a study of naive and memory T cell subsets. An oligonucleotide containing a UMI was ligated to the 3' end of TCR cDNA. The SP2 primer and nested alpha and beta constant region primers amplified ligated cDNA in four rounds. Via MiXCR, TCRdb re-called the 5' RACE reads, giving one row per CDR3 protein. The table has over 45,000 distinct CDR3 sequences, less than 10% seen once.

The clonotype comes from a female donor in good health. This chain uses TRBV29-1 with TRBJ1-1; D may be TRBD1 (5 bases). The CDR3 coding sequence is TGCAGCGTGAAAGGGACTCTCCCTTACACTGAAGCTTTCTTT. Amino acids: CSVKGTLPYTEAFF.